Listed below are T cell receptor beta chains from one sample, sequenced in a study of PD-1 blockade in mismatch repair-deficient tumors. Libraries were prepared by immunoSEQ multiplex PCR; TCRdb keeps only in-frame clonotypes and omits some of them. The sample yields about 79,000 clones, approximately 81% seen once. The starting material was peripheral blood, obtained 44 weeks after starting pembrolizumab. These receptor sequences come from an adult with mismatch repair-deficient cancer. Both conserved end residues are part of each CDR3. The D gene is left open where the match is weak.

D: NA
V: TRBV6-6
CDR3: CASSLEGHVTDTQYF

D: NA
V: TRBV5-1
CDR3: CASSPRPGQDEKLFF

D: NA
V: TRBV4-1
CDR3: CASSQGQFSYEQYF

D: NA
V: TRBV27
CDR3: CASSSPARGEPQHF

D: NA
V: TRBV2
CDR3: CATQGASGYTGERFF

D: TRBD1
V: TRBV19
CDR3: CASSIRGTESYNEQFF

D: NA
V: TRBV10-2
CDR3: CASREAVEETQYF

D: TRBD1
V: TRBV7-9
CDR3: CASSLILTGGSYEQYF

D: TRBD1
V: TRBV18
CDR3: CASSPRLKDRGRTGELFF

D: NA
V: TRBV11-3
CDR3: CASSLDQPGMSEQFF

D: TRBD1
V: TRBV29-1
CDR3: CSVGTGRSTDTQYF

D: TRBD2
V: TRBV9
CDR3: CASSARTGTSGENIQYF

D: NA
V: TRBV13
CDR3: CASRRAGRDYGYTF

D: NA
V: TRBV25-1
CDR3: CASKLSSRGTEAFF

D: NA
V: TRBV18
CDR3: CASSPSKVDTEAFF

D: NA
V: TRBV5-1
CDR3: CASTDGGVNTEAFF

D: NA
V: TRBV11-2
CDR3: CASSLVQGSYEQYF

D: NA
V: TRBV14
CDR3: CASSLLRGADFLRAKNIQYF

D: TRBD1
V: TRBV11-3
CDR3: CASRQGMAYNEQFF